The 3 T cell receptor beta chains in this list originate from one sample, sequenced in a study of blood T cells in healthy people across ages. Using a J-beta primer mix together with a sample-barcoded 5' primer, a second PCR was run for about 6 to 11 cycles. TCRdb reprocessed the 5' RACE reads with MiXCR, giving one entry per CDR3 protein. The sample shows about 570,000 distinct CDR3 sequences, roughly 28% of them seen only once. Sequenced material: blood. All receptors come from a woman between 65 and 79 years old in good health.

The gene calls are TRBV20-1 and TRBJ2-7; D possibly matches TRBD1 or TRBD2 (5 bases each). Germline-derived CDR1 and CDR2 are DFQATT and SNEGSKA (reference sequence). Deletions cut 5 bases from V and 4 bases from J, with 15 bases between. The CDR3 covers 13 residues. DNA for the CDR3: TGCAGTGCTGGGACGTCGACTGGATACGAGCAGTACTTC. Amino acids: CSAGTSTGYEQYF.

This clonotype occurred a few times. This chain links TRBV10-3 with TRBJ1-1; D might be TRBD1 (6 bases). Germline CDR1 and CDR2: ENHRY and SYGVKD. The CDR3 totals 14 residues. Trimming removed 4 bases at V and 7 bases at J, with 16 bases between. CDR3 protein: CAISGFRGADEAFF. CDR3 DNA: TGTGCCATCAGTGGTTTCAGGGGAGCGGATGAAGCTTTCTTT.

The chain combines TRBV5-5 with TRBJ1-2; no definite D call. Trimming cost V 0 bases and J 0 bases, with 6 bases left between them. In germline, CDR1 is SGHKS, CDR2 YYEKEE (reference sequence). CDR3 size: 14 residues. CDR3 nucleotides: TGTGCCAGCAGCTTGGGGCCATCTAACTATGGCTACACCTTC. Translated, it gives CASSLGPSNYGYTF.